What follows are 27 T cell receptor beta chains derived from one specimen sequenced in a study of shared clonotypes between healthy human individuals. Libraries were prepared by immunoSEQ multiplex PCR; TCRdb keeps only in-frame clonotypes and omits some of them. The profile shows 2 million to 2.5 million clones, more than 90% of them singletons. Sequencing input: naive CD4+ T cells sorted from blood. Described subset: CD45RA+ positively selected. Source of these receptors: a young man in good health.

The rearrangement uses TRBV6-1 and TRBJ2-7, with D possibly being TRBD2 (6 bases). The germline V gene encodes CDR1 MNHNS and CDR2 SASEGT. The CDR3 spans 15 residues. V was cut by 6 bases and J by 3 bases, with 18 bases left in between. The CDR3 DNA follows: TGTGCCAGCAGCCTCAGGAGGGAGATTTACTACGAGCAGTACTTC. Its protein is CASSLRREIYYEQYF.

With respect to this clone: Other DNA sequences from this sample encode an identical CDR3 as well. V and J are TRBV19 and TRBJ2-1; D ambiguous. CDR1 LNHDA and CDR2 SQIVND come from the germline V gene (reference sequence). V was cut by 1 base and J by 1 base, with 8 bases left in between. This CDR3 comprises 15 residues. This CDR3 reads CASSIGSGSYNEQFF. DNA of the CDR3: TGTGCCAGTAGTATAGGGTCAGGATCCTACAATGAGCAGTTCTTC.

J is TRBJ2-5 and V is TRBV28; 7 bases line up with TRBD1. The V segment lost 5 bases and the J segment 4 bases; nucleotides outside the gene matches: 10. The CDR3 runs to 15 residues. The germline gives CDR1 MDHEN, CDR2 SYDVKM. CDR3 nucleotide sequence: TGTGCCAGCAGTCCCCAGGGTCAGGGGGTAGAGACCCAGTACTTC. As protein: CASSPQGQGVETQYF.

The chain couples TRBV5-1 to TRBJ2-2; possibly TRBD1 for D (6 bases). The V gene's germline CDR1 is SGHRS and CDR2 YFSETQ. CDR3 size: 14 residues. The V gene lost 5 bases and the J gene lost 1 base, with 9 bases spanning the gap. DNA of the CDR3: TGCGCCAGCAGGCCACAGGGGAACACCGGGGAGCTGTTTTTT. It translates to CASRPQGNTGELFF.

The CDR3 sequence: CASSRKHGDSNQPQHF. In nucleotides, the CDR3 is TGTGCCAGTAGTAGAAAACACGGCGATAGCAATCAGCCCCAGCATTTT. The chain recombines TRBV19 with TRBJ1-5; no clear D. The CDR3 contains 16 residues. The germline gives CDR1 LNHDA, CDR2 SQIVND (reference sequence). V dropped 4 bases and J dropped 0 bases, with 13 bases sitting between them.

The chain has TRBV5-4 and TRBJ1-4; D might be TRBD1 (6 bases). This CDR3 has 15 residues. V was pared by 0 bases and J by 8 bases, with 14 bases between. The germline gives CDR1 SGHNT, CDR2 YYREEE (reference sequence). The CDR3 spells CASSLAGGPGEKLFF. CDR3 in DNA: TGTGCCAGCAGCTTGGCCGGGGGGCCGGGGGAAAAACTGTTTTTT.

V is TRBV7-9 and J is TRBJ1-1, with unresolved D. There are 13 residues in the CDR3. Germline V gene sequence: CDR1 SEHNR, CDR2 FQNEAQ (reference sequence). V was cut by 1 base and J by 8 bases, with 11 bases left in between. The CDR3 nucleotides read TGTGCCAGCAGCTTAGGGACCCTTGGGGAAGCTTTCTTT. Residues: CASSLGTLGEAFF.

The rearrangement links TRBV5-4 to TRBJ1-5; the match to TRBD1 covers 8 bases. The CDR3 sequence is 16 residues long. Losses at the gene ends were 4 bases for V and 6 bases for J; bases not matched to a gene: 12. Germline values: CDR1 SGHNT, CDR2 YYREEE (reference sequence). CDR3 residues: CASSNLGQGDGQPQHF. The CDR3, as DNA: TGTGCCAGCAGCAACCTAGGACAGGGCGATGGTCAGCCCCAGCATTTT.

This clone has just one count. This chain's CDR3 is CASTGRIAGGPYEQYF. The CDR3 coding sequence is TGCGCCAGCACCGGGAGGATAGCGGGAGGTCCCTACGAGCAGTACTTC. The rearrangement joins TRBV5-1 to TRBJ2-7; 10 bases align to TRBD2. The CDR3 is made up of 16 amino acids. CDR1 is SGHRS, CDR2 YFSETQ, per germline. V gave up 6 bases and J gave up 2 bases; unmatched junction bases: 11.

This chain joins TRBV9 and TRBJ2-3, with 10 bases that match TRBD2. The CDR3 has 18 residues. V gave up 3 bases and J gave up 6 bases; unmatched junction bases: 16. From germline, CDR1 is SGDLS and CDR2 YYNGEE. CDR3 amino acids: CASSAQRWLAGVGDTQYF. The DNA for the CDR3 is TGTGCCAGCAGCGCCCAACGCTGGCTAGCGGGAGTTGGGGATACGCAGTATTTT.

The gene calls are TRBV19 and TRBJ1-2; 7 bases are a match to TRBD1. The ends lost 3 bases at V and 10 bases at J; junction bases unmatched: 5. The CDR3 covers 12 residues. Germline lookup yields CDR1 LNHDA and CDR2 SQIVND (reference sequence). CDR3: CASSMWTGHYTF. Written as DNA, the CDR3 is TGTGCCAGTAGTATGTGGACAGGTCACTACACCTTC.

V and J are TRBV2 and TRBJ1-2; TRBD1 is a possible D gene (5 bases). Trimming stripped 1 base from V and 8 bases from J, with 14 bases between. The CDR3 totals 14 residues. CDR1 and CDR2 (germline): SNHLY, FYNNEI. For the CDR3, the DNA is TGTGCCAGCAGTGAAGTTAGCAGGGTGTTGGGCTACACCTTC. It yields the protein CASSEVSRVLGYTF.

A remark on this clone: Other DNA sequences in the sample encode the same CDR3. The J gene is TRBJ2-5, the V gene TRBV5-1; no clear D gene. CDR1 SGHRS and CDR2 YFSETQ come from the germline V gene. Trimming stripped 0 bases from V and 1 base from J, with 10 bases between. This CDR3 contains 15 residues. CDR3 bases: TGCGCCAGCAGCTTGGCATCGGGTCCCCAAGAGACCCAGTACTTC. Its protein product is CASSLASGPQETQYF.

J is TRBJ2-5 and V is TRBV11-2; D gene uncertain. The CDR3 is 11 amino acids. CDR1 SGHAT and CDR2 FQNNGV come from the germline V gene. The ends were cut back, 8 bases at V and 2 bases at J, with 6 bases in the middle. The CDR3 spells CASGRQETQYF. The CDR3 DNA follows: TGTGCCAGCGGAAGACAAGAGACCCAGTACTTC.

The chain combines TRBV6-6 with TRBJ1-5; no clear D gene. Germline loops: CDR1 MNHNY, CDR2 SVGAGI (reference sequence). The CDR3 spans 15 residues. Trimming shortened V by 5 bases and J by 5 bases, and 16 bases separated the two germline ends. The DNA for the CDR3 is TGTGCCAGCAGTACCACCCACGGAAATTATCAGCCCCAGCATTTT. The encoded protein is CASSTTHGNYQPQHF.

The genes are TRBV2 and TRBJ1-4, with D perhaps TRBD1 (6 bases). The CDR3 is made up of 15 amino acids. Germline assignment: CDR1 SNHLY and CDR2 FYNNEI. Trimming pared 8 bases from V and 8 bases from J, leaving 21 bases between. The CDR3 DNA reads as TGTGCCAGCGTCGCTCTGGGAAACCAGGGGGAAAAACTGTTTTTT. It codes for CASVALGNQGEKLFF. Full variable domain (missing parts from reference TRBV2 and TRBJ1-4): EPEVTQTPSHQVTQMGQEVILRCVPISNHLYFYWYRQILGQKVEFLVSFYNNEISEKSEIFDDQFSVERPDGSNFTLKIRSTKLEDSAMYFCASVALGNQGEKLFFGSGTQLSVL.

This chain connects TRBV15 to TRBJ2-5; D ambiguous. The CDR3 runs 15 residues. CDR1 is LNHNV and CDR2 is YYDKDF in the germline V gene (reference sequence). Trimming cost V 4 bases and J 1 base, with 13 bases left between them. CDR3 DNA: TGTGCCACCAGCACCTCTTTAGAGGCCCAAGAGACCCAGTACTTC. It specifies CATSTSLEAQETQYF.

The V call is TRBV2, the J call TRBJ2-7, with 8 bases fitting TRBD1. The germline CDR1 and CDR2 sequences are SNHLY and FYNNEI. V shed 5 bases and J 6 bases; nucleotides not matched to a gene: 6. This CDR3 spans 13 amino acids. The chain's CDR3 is CASSPGQVGEQYF. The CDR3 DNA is TGTGCCAGCAGTCCGGGACAGGTAGGCGAGCAGTACTTC. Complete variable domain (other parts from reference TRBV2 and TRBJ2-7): EPEVTQTPSHQVTQMGQEVILRCVPISNHLYFYWYRQILGQKVEFLVSFYNNEISEKSEIFDDQFSVERPDGSNFTLKIRSTKLEDSAMYFCASSPGQVGEQYFGPGTRLTVT.

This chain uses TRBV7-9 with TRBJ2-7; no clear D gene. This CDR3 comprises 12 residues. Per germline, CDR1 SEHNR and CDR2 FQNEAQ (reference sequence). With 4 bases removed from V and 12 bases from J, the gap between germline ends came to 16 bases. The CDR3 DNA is TGTGCCAGCAGCTCTCCTAGGGCTCCACTGTACTTC. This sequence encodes CASSSPRAPLYF.

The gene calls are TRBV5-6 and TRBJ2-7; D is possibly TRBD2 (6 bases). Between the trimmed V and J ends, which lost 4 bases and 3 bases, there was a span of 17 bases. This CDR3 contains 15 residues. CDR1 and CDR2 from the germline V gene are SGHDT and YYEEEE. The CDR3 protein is CASSNRLVLHYEQYF. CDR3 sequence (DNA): TGTGCCAGCAGCAACCGACTAGTTTTACACTACGAGCAGTACTTC.

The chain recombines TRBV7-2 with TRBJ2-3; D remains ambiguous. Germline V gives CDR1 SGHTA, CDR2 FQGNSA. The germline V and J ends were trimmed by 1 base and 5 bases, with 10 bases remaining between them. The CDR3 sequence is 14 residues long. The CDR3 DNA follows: TGTGCCAGCAGCTTAGGATATGGGCTAGATACGCAGTATTTT. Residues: CASSLGYGLDTQYF.

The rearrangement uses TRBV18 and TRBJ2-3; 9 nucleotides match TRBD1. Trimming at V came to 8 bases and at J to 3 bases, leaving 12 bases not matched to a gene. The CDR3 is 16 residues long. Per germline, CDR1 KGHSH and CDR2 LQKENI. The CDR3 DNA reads TGTGCCAGCGTGAACCGAAAACAGGGGGCAACAGATACGCAGTATTTT. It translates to CASVNRKQGATDTQYF.

The CDR3 bases are TGTGCCAGCAGCCAAGTTAGCGGGAGCCGGGATACGCAGTATTTT. Its protein product is CASSQVSGSRDTQYF. The chain uses TRBV14 and TRBJ2-3; 9 nucleotides match TRBD2. Germline V gives CDR1 SGHDN, CDR2 FVKESK. With V trimmed by 1 base and J by 6 bases, 5 bases remained unmatched. The CDR3 loop spans 15 amino acids.

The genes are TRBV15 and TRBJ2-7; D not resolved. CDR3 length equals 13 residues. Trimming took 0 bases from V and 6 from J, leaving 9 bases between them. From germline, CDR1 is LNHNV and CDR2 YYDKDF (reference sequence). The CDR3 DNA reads TGTGCCACCAGCAGAGATAAGGTCCGCGAGCAGTACTTC. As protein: CATSRDKVREQYF.

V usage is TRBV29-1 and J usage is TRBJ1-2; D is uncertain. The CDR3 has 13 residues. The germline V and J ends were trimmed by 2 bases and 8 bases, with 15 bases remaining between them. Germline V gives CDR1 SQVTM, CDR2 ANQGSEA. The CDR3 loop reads CSVESRPAGGYTF. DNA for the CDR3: TGCAGCGTTGAAAGCAGGCCCGCAGGAGGCTACACCTTC.

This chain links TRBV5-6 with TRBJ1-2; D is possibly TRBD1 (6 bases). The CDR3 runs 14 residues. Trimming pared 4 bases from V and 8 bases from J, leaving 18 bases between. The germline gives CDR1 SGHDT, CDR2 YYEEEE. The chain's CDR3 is CASSPTWGGVGYTF. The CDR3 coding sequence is TGTGCCAGCAGCCCTACATGGGGGGGCGTCGGCTACACCTTC.

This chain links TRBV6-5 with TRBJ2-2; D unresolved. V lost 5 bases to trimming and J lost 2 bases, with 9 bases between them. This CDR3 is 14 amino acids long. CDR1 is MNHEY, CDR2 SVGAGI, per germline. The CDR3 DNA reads TGTGCCAGCAGTAACACTTACAACACCGGGGAGCTGTTTTTT. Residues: CASSNTYNTGELFF.